These T cell receptor beta chains were read from a single sample in a study of cytomegalovirus exposure and HLA in healthy donors. Sequencing was performed with immunoSEQ multiplex PCR; in TCRdb, only in-frame clones are kept and a portion is missing. Counted here are about 110,000 clones, roughly 80% occurring once; the ten biggest clones make up about 1.5%. What was sequenced was PBMCs. The receptors stem from a man aged 45 to 65 in good health and CMV-seronegative. Each CDR3 is given with its conserved first and last residue. The order of the fields is CDR3 protein, V gene.

CDR3: CASTTMASGEGTGELFF
V: TRBV19

CDR3: CSVEVNRGTEQYF
V: TRBV29-1

CDR3: CASSAGTGRSGEKLFF
V: TRBV9

CDR3: CASRGGPTGELFF
V: TRBV6-1

CDR3: CASSLGLAGGLGDEQFF
V: TRBV5-8

CDR3: CASSSGTSNTGELFF
V: TRBV6-5

CDR3: CASSLEGAADTQYF
V: TRBV6-1

CDR3: CASSFTTMGGGYGYTF
V: TRBV5-1

CDR3: CASSEATTSGGAYQQFF
V: TRBV6-1

CDR3: CASSQDAEEKLFF
V: TRBV4-2